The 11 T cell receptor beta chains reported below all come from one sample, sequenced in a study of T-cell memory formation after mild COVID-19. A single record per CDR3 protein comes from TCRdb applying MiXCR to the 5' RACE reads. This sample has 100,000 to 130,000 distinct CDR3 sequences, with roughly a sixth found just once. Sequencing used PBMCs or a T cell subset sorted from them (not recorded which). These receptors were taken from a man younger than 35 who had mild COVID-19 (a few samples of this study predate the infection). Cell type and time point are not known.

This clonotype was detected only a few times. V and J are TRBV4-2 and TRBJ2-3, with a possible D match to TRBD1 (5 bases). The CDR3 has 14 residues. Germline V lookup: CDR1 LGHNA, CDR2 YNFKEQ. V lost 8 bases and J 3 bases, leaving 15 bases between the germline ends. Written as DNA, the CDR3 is TGTGCCAGCGCCCAGGGCCGGATAACAGATACGCAGTATTTT. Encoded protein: CASAQGRITDTQYF.

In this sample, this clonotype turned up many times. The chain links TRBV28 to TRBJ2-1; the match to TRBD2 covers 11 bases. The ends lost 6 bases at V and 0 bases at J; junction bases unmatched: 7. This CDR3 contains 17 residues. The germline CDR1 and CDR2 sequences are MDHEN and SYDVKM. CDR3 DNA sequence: TGTGCCAGCAGGGAACTAGCGGGGGACAGCTCCTACAATGAGCAGTTCTTC. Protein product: CASRELAGDSSYNEQFF. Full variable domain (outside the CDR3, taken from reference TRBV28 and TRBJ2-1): DVKVTQSSRYLVKRTGEKVFLECVQDMDHENMFWYRQDPGLGLRLIYFSYDVKMKEKGDIPEGYSVSREKKERFSLILESASTNQTSMYLCASRELAGDSSYNEQFFGPGTRLTVL.

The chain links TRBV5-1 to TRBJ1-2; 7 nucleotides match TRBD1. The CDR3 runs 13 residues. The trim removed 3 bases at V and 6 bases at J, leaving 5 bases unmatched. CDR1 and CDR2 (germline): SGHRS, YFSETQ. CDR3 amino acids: CASSYYRGDGYTF. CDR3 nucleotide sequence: TGCGCCAGCAGCTACTACAGGGGAGATGGCTACACCTTC.

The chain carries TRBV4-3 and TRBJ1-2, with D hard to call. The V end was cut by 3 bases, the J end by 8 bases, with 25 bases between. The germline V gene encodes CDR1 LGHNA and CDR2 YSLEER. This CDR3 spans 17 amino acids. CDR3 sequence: CASSHRGSGGPRYGYTF. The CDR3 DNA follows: TGCGCCAGCAGCCATCGCGGCTCGGGAGGGCCCCGCTACGGCTACACCTTC.

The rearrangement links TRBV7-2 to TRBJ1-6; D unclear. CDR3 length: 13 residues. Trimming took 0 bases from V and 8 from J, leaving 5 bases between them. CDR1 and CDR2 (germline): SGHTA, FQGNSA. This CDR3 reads CASSLALDSPLHF. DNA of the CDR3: TGTGCCAGCAGCTTAGCCCTGGATTCACCCCTCCACTTT.

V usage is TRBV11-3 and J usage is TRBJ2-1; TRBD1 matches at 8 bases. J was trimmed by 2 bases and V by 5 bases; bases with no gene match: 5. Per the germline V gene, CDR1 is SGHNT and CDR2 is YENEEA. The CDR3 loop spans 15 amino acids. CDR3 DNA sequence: TGTGCCAGCAGCCTGAGACAGGGGACCTACAATGAGCAGTTCTTC. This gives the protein CASSLRQGTYNEQFF.

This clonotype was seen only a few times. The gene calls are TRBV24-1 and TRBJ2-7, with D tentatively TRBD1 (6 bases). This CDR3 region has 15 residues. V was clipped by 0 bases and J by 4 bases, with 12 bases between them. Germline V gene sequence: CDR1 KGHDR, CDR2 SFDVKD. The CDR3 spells CATSDLYPGAYEQYV. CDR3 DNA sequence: TGTGCCACCAGTGATTTGTACCCAGGGGCTTACGAGCAGTACGTC.

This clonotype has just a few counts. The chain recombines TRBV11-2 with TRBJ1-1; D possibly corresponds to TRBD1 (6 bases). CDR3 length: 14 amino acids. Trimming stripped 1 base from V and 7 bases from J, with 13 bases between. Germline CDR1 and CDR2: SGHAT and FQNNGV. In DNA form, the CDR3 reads TGTGCCAGCAGCTTAGCAGGGGAATTAGGTGAAGCTTTCTTT. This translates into CASSLAGELGEAFF.

CDR3 loop: CASSLSRETQYF. CDR3 DNA sequence: TGTGCCAGCAGCTTATCGAGAGAGACCCAGTACTTC. The rearrangement uses TRBV5-6 and TRBJ2-5, with D uncertain. CDR1 and CDR2 from the germline V gene are SGHDT and YYEEEE. The germline V and J ends were trimmed by 2 bases and 4 bases, with 6 bases remaining between them. The CDR3 spans 12 residues.

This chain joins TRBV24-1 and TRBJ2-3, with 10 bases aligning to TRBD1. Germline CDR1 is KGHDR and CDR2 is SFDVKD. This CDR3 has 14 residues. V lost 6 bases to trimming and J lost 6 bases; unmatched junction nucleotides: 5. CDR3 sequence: CATSYGQGVDTQYF. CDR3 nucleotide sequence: TGTGCCACCAGTTACGGACAGGGGGTTGATACGCAGTATTTT.

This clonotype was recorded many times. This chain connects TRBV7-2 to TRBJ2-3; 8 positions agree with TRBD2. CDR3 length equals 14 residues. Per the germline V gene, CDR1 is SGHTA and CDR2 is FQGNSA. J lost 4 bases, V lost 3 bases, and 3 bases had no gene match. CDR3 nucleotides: TGTGCCAGCAGCTTCGGGGGGGGTGCAGATACGCAGTATTTT. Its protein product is CASSFGGGADTQYF.